A single sample is the source of the 27 T cell receptor beta chains below, sequenced in a study of post-analysis software for immune sequencing data. Broader study findings: Five or six TRBV segments, including TRBV5-6, TRBV5-1 and TRBV20-1, were more frequent in patients than controls.

The TCR beta cDNA libraries contained unique molecular identifiers. In TCRdb, the PCR reads were re-called with MiXCR into one record per CDR3 protein. This table has hundreds of thousands of distinct CDR3 sequences, about 27% appearing once. These TCRs are of unknown antigen specificity. Sample: blood. The source is a girl aged 10-17 years with multiple sclerosis.

The chain joins TRBV5-5 to TRBJ1-1; no clear D. Germline V lookup: CDR1 SGHKS, CDR2 YYEKEE (reference sequence). The CDR3 covers 13 residues. V lost 4 bases, J lost 8 bases, and 15 bases lay in between. Here the CDR3 reads CASSLTPAGEAFF. The CDR3 coding sequence is TGTGCCAGCAGCCTCACCCCGGCGGGAGAAGCTTTCTTT.

The V gene is TRBV18, the J gene TRBJ2-7; no firm D call. The CDR3 consists of 13 residues. V shed 4 bases and J shed 3 bases, with 10 bases lying between them. CDR1 is KGHSH and CDR2 is LQKENI in the germline V gene. Here the CDR3 DNA reads TGTGCCAGCTCACGACCAGCCTTCTACGAGCAGTACTTC. It translates to CASSRPAFYEQYF.

In this sample, this clonotype turned up a few times. The chain has TRBV12-3 or TRBV12-4 and TRBJ2-7; 8 bases agree with TRBD1. This CDR3 has 14 residues. V trimming: 3 bases; J trimming: 5 bases; junction bases outside the gene matches: 6. CDR3 nucleotides: TGTGCCAGCAGTTTGACAGGGGTAGGGGACGAGCAGTACTTC. Protein product: CASSLTGVGDEQYF.

The chain joins TRBV7-2 to TRBJ2-3, with 12 bases identical to TRBD2. Germline values: CDR1 SGHTA, CDR2 FQGNSA. J was trimmed by 5 bases and V by 4 bases; bases with no gene match: 10. CDR3 length: 17 amino acids. CDR3 amino acids: CASSSDPGLAGLDTQYF. CDR3 in DNA: TGTGCCAGCAGCTCAGACCCCGGACTAGCGGGGCTAGATACGCAGTATTTT.

This clonotype appeared a few times. The V gene is TRBV7-6, the J gene TRBJ1-5, with D maybe TRBD1 (6 bases). Germline V CDR1 and CDR2: SGHVS, FNYEAQ. V lost 1 base to trimming and J lost 4 bases, with 8 bases between them. CDR3 length equals 14 residues. The CDR3 bases are TGTGCCAGCAGCTTAGGGGACAAGAATCAGCCCCAGCATTTT. This translates into CASSLGDKNQPQHF.

The V gene is TRBV7-9, the J gene TRBJ1-1; D gene uncertain. Germline V gives CDR1 SEHNR, CDR2 FQNEAQ (reference sequence). V was trimmed by 5 bases and J by 2 bases, leaving 9 bases between them. The CDR3 runs to 13 residues. For the CDR3, the DNA is TGTGCCAGCAGCCCCATAGGAAACACTGAAGCTTTCTTT. Translating it yields CASSPIGNTEAFF. Based on the CDR3 plus reference TRBV7-9 and TRBJ1-1, the full variable domain is DTGVSQNPRHKITKRGQNVTFRCDPISEHNRLYWYRQTLGQGPEFLTYFQNEAQLEKSRLLSDRFSAERPKGSFSTLEIQRTEQGDSAMYLCASSPIGNTEAFFGQGTRLTVV.

V usage is TRBV20-1 and J usage is TRBJ2-2; 7 bases are shared with TRBD1. CDR3 size: 15 residues. From germline, CDR1 is DFQATT and CDR2 SNEGSKA (reference sequence). After removal of 2 bases from V and 2 bases from J, the junction contained 5 bases not matched to a gene. CDR3 residues: CSARPGTANTGELFF. CDR3 DNA: TGCAGTGCTAGACCCGGGACAGCCAACACCGGGGAGCTGTTTTTT.

This clonotype was seen only a few times. V and J are TRBV20-1 and TRBJ2-4; the match to TRBD2 covers 9 bases. The DNA end is a closer match to TRBJ2-7, so the J assignment may be wrong. Germline V lookup: CDR1 DFQATT, CDR2 SNEGSKA (reference sequence). This CDR3 is built from 13 residues. The CDR3 loop reads CSAFTSGRNEQYF. CDR3 coding DNA: TGCAGTGCTTTCACTAGCGGGCGGAACGAGCAGTACTTC.

As to this clonotype: The conserved phenylalanine or tryptophan is not found at the CDR3 terminus, so this likely reflects a read error. The chain couples TRBV2 to TRBJ2-2; 11 bases are shared with TRBD2. Germline V gene sequence: CDR1 SNHLY, CDR2 FYNNEI. The CDR3 is made up of 16 amino acids. Unmatched junction bases numbered 6, after V lost 7 bases and J lost 2 bases. CDR3 sequence: CASNDGTSGNTGELFC. The CDR3 DNA follows: TGTGCCAGCAATGATGGGACTAGCGGTAACACCGGGGAGCTGTTTTGT.

The chain recombines TRBV29-1 with TRBJ1-1; D is unresolved. V shed 3 bases and J shed 4 bases, with 15 bases lying between them. Germline lookup yields CDR1 SQVTM and CDR2 ANQGSEA. This CDR3 spans 14 amino acids. The CDR3 region is CSVEKGRVGTEAFF. CDR3 bases: TGCAGCGTTGAGAAGGGTAGGGTGGGCACTGAAGCTTTCTTT. Full variable domain (remainder filled in from reference TRBV29-1 and TRBJ1-1): SAVISQKPSRDICQRGTSLTIQCQVDSQVTMMFWYRQQPGQSLTLIATANQGSEATYESGFVIDKFPISRPNLTFSTLTVSNMSPEDSSIYLCSVEKGRVGTEAFFGQGTRLTVV.

This clonotype has ten or more counts. This CDR3 reads CASSFRDLMNNEQFF. DNA for the CDR3: TGTGCCAGCAGCTTCCGGGACCTGATGAACAATGAGCAGTTCTTC. The chain combines TRBV7-2 with TRBJ2-1; D tentatively reads TRBD1 or TRBD2 (5 bases each). Germline CDR1 and CDR2: SGHTA and FQGNSA. Deletions cut 3 bases from V and 5 bases from J, with 14 bases between. The CDR3 consists of 15 residues.

The CDR3 nucleotides are TGCAGCCCGAGGGCGGTCGGGGAGACCCAGTACTTC. Translated: CSPRAVGETQYF. The gene calls are TRBV29-1 and TRBJ2-5; D might be TRBD2 (5 bases). V dropped 8 bases and J dropped 5 bases, with 15 bases sitting between them. The CDR3 length is 12 residues. Germline-derived CDR1 and CDR2 are SQVTM and ANQGSEA.

The chain combines TRBV5-1 with TRBJ1-4, with D maybe TRBD1 (5 bases). There are 14 residues in the CDR3. The germline gives CDR1 SGHRS, CDR2 YFSETQ. V lost 3 bases and J 6 bases, leaving 12 bases between the germline ends. CDR3 coding DNA: TGCGCCAGCAGCTCGACAGTCTTGGATGAAAAACTGTTTTTT. It translates to CASSSTVLDEKLFF.

Only a few counts were recorded for this clonotype. The chain has TRBV7-2 and TRBJ2-3; D perhaps matches TRBD1 (5 bases). The CDR3 has 14 amino acids. Trimming took off 3 bases at V and 7 bases at J, with 14 bases between the two ends. CDR1 is SGHTA and CDR2 is FQGNSA in the germline V gene. The CDR3 DNA reads as TGTGCCAGCAGCTTTGGGGCCTCTGAGAATACGCAGTATTTT. Translation gives CASSFGASENTQYF.

A note on this clonotype: Compared with germline, one end of the junction differs, possibly owing to a read error. The chain couples TRBV28 to TRBJ2-5, with 7 bases lining up with TRBD1. With the DNA end fitting TRBJ2-7 better, the J assignment may be wrong. The CDR3 runs to 14 residues. Per germline, CDR1 MDHEN and CDR2 SYDVKM. CDR3 nucleotide sequence: TGCGCCAGCAGTGTTGGACAGGTGTGGCGCGAGCAGTACTTC. As protein: CASSVGQVWREQYF.

This clonotype was seen once. This sequence joins TRBV5-1 and TRBJ1-1; tentatively, D is TRBD1 (5 bases). The V gene's germline CDR1 is SGHRS and CDR2 YFSETQ. The CDR3 totals 14 residues. Deletions cut 2 bases from V and 7 bases from J, with 15 bases between. The CDR3 coding sequence is TGCGCCAGCAGCTTTATTGACAGTTCGTATGAAGCTTTCTTT. This gives the protein CASSFIDSSYEAFF.

This clonotype was counted ten times or more. The genes are TRBV29-1 and TRBJ2-5; D remains unclear. CDR1 is SQVTM and CDR2 is ANQGSEA in the germline V gene. Trimming took 5 bases from V and 1 from J, leaving 11 bases between them. The CDR3 is 13 residues long. The CDR3 loop is CSVLIGVQETQYF. Written as DNA, the CDR3 is TGCAGCGTTCTAATCGGAGTCCAAGAGACCCAGTACTTC.

This sequence joins TRBV20-1 and TRBJ1-4; 8 nucleotides align to TRBD1. The CDR3 has 15 residues. CDR1 and CDR2 from the germline V gene are DFQATT and SNEGSKA (reference sequence). Germline trimming cut 5 bases from V and 8 bases from J; bases unmatched to any gene: 13. The CDR3 DNA reads TGCAGTGCTCAACCCTGGACAGGGTTAGGCGAAAAACTGTTTTTT. Encoded protein: CSAQPWTGLGEKLFF.

The sample holds a few counts of this clonotype. As DNA, the CDR3 is TGCAGTGTTTCATCCCCCTCAAGGGGGAATGAGGAGACCCAGTACTTC. Translated, it gives CSVSSPSRGNEETQYF. The V gene is TRBV20-1, the J gene TRBJ2-5, with D maybe TRBD1 (6 bases). V shed 7 bases and J shed 5 bases, with 26 bases lying between them. In germline, CDR1 is DFQATT, CDR2 SNEGSKA (reference sequence). This CDR3 spans 16 amino acids.

The CDR3 loop reads CAISDWGTGPSYEQYF. CDR3 DNA: TGTGCCATCAGTGATTGGGGGACAGGGCCCTCCTACGAGCAGTACTTC. The chain carries TRBV10-3 and TRBJ2-7; 9 positions match TRBD1. The CDR3 runs 16 residues. The germline V gene has CDR1 ENHRY and CDR2 SYGVKD. With 3 bases clipped from V and 0 bases from J, the junction kept 6 bases outside the gene matches.

This clonotype showed up just a few times. This chain joins TRBV29-1 and TRBJ1-4, with D tentatively TRBD1 (6 bases). V was shortened by 4 bases and J by 2 bases, with 11 bases between the two germline ends. The CDR3 covers 14 residues. The germline CDR1 and CDR2 sequences are SQVTM and ANQGSEA. DNA of the CDR3: TGCAGCGTTGCCCCTAGGGGGACTAATGAAAAACTGTTTTTT. This encodes CSVAPRGTNEKLFF.

This clonotype has a handful of counts. The V call is TRBV27, the J call TRBJ1-4; a weak D match, TRBD1 (5 bases). This CDR3 contains 15 residues. Per the germline V gene, CDR1 is MNHEY and CDR2 is SMNVEV (reference sequence). The V and J ends lost 11 bases and 3 bases respectively, with 19 bases between them. CDR3 in amino acids: CAQLRGVKSNEKLFF. The CDR3, as DNA: TGTGCCCAATTGCGGGGGGTTAAATCTAATGAAAAACTGTTTTTT.

This chain links TRBV15 with TRBJ1-4; a possible D gene is TRBD1 (6 bases). Germline V gene data show CDR1 as LNHNV and CDR2 as YYDKDF (reference sequence). Trimming stripped 0 bases from V and 5 bases from J, with 13 bases between. The CDR3 has 16 residues. The CDR3 region is CATSRDRGAQNEKLFF. The CDR3 DNA follows: TGTGCCACCAGCAGAGATAGGGGGGCCCAGAATGAAAAACTGTTTTTT.

This chain links TRBV27 with TRBJ1-5; TRBD1 matches 7 bases. V lost 5 bases to trimming and J lost 6 bases; unmatched junction nucleotides: 16. The germline V gene has CDR1 MNHEY and CDR2 SMNVEV (reference sequence). The CDR3 covers 17 residues. CDR3 in DNA: TGTGCCAGCAGTCCCCTCGAAACATACAGGGGATCTCAGCCCCAGCATTTT. It codes for CASSPLETYRGSQPQHF.

V is TRBV12-3 or TRBV12-4 and J is TRBJ2-5, with TRBD1 identical over 9 bases. The CDR3 length is 17 residues. Trimming cost V 6 bases and J 5 bases; bases outside gene matches: 16. The CDR3 is CASRPTAGTGTGETQYF. The CDR3 nucleotides are TGTGCCAGCAGACCTACGGCCGGTACCGGGACAGGGGAGACCCAGTACTTC.

In its sample, this clonotype was seen a few times. This chain connects TRBV2 to TRBJ2-1; TRBD2 might be the D (7 bases). Trimming removed 7 bases from V and 3 bases from J, with 16 bases in between. The CDR3 contains 15 residues. Germline V gene sequence: CDR1 SNHLY, CDR2 FYNNEI. CDR3 DNA: TGTGCCAGCAATGAGGGGGGGACGTTCTACAATGAGCAGTTCTTC. As protein: CASNEGGTFYNEQFF. Variable domain in full (rest from reference TRBV2 and TRBJ2-1): EPEVTQTPSHQVTQMGQEVILRCVPISNHLYFYWYRQILGQKVEFLVSFYNNEISEKSEIFDDQFSVERPDGSNFTLKIRSTKLEDSAMYFCASNEGGTFYNEQFFGPGTRLTVL.

The V and J genes are TRBV14 and TRBJ2-1; 7 bases are a match to TRBD1. Germline CDR1 SGHDN, CDR2 FVKESK. The CDR3 spans 16 residues. V was clipped by 1 base and J by 6 bases; unmatched bases: 9. CDR3 residues: CASSQADRVFFNEQFF. CDR3 bases: TGTGCCAGCAGCCAAGCAGACAGGGTTTTCTTCAATGAGCAGTTCTTC.